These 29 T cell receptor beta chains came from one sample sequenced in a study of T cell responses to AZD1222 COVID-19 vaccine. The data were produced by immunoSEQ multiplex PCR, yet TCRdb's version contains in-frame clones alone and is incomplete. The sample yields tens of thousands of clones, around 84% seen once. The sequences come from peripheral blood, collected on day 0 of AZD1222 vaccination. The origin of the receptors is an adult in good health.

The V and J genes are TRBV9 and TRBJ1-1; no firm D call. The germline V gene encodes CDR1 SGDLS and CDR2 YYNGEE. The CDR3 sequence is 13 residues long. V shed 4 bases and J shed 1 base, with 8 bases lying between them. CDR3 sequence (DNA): TGTGCCAGCAGCTCAGAGGGGAACACTGAAGCTTTCTTT. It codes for CASSSEGNTEAFF.

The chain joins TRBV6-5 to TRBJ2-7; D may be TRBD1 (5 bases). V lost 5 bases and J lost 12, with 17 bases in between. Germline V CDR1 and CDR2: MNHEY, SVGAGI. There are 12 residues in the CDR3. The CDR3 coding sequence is TGTGCCAGCAGTCCCAATCCAGGGCAACCGTACTTC. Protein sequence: CASSPNPGQPYF.

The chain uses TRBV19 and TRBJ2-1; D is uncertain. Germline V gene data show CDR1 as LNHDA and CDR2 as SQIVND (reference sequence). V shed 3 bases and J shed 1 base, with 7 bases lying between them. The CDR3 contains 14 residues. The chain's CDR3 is CASSIATSYNEQFF. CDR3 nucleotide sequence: TGTGCCAGTAGTATCGCCACTTCCTACAATGAGCAGTTCTTC.

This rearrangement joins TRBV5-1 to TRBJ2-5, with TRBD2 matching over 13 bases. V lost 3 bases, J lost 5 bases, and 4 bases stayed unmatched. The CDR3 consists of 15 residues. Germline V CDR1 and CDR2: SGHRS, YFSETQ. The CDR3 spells CASSSGLAGVETQYF. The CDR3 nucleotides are TGCGCCAGCAGCTCAGGACTAGCGGGGGTGGAGACCCAGTACTTC. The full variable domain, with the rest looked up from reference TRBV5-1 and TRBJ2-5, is KAGVTQTPRYLIKTRGQQVTLSCSPISGHRSVSWYQQTPGQGLQFLFEYFSETQRNKGNFPGRFSGRQFSNSRSEMNVSTLELGDSALYLCASSSGLAGVETQYFGPGTRLLVL.

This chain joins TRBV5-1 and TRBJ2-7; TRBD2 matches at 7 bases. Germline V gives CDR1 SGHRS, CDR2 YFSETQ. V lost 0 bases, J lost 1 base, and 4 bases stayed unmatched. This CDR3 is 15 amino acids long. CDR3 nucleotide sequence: TGCGCCAGCAGCTTGGCAGCTAGCGGTTCCTACGAGCAGTACTTC. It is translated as CASSLAASGSYEQYF.

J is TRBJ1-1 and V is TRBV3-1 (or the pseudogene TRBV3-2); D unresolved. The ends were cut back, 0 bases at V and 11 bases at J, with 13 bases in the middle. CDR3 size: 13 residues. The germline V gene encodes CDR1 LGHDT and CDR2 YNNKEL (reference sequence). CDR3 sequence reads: CASSQDRGIEAFF. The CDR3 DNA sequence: TGTGCCAGCAGCCAAGATAGAGGGATTGAGGCTTTCTTT.

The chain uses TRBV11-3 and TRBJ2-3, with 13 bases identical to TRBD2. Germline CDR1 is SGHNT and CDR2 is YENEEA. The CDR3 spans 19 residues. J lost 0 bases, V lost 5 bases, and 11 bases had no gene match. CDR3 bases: TGTGCCAGCAGCGAAGGACTAGCGGGAGTCGGTCGCAGCACAGATACGCAGTATTTT. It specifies CASSEGLAGVGRSTDTQYF.

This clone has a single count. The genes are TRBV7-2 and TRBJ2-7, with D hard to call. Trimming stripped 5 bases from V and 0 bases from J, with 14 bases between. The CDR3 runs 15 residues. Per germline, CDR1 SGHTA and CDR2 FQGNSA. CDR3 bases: TGTGCCAGCAGCCCGCAACAATGGGGCTCCTACGAGCAGTACTTC. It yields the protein CASSPQQWGSYEQYF.

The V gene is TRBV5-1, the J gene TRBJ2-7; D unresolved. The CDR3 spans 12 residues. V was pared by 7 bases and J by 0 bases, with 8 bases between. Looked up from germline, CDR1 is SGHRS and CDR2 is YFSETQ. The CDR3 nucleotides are TGCGCCAGCGGGTGGGACTCCTACGAGCAGTACTTC. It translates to CASGWDSYEQYF.

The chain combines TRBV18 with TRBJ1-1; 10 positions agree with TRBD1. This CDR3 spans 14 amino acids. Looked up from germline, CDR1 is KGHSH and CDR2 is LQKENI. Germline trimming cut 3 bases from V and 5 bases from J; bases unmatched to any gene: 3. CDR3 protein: CASSPDRGLTEAFF. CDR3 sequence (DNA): TGTGCCAGCTCACCCGACAGGGGGCTTACTGAAGCTTTCTTT. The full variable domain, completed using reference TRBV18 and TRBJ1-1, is NAGVMQNPRHLVRRRGQEARLRCSPMKGHSHVYWYRQLPEEGLKFMVYLQKENIIDESGMPKERFSAEFPKEGPSILRIQQVVRGDSAAYFCASSPDRGLTEAFFGQGTRLTVV.

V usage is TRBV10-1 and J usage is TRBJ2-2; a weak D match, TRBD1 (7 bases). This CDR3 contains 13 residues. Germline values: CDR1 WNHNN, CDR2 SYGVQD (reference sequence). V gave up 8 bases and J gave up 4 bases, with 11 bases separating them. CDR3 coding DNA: TGCGCCAGCGGCGGGACAGTCACCGGGGAGCTGTTTTTT. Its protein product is CASGGTVTGELFF.

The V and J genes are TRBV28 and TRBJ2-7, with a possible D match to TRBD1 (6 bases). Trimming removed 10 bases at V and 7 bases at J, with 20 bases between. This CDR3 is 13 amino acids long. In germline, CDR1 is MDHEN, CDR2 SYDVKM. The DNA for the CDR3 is TGTGCCATCACAGGTTACGGCCAGGGGGAGCAGTACTTC. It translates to CAITGYGQGEQYF.

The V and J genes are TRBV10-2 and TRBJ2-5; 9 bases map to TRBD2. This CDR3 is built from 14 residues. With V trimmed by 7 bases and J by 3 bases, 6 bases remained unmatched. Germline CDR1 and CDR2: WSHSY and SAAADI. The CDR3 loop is CASTLAGKKETQYF. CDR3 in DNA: TGCGCCAGCACTCTAGCGGGGAAGAAAGAGACCCAGTACTTC.

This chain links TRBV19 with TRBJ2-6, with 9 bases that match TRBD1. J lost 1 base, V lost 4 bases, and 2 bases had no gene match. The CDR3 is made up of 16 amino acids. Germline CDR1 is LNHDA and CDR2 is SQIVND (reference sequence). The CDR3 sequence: CASSRQGESGANVLTF. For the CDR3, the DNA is TGTGCCAGTAGTAGACAGGGGGAGTCTGGGGCCAACGTCCTGACTTTC.

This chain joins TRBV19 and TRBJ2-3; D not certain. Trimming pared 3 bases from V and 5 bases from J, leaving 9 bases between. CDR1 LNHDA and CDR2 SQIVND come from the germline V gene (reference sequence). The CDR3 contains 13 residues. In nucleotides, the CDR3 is TGTGCCAGTAGTATGAGTAGGCGAGATACGCAGTATTTT. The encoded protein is CASSMSRRDTQYF. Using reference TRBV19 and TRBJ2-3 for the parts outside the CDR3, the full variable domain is DGGITQSPKYLFRKEGQNVTLSCEQNLNHDAMYWYRQDPGQGLRLIYYSQIVNDFQKGDIAEGYSVSREKKESFPLTVTSAQKNPTAFYLCASSMSRRDTQYFGPGTRLTVL.

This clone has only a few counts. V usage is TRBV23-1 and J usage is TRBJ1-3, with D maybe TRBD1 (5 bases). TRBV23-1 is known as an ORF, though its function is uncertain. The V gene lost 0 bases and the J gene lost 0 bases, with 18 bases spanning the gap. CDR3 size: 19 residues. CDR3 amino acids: CASSQSIRVTDRSGNTIYF. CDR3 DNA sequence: TGCGCCAGCAGTCAATCGATTCGAGTGACAGATCGCTCTGGAAACACCATATATTTT.

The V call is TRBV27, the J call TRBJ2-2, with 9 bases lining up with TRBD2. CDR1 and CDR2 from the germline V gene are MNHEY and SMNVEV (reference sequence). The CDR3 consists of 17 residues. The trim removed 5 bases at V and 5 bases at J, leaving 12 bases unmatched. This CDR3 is CASSTGLAPSGTGELFF. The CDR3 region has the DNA TGTGCCAGCAGTACCGGACTAGCGCCCTCAGGGACCGGGGAGCTGTTTTTT.

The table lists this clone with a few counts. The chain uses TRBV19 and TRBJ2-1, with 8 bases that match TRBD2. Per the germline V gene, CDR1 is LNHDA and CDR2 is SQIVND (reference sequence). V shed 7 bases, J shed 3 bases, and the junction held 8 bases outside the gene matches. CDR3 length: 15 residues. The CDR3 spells CASKATSGDYNEQFF. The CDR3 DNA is TGTGCCAGTAAGGCCACTAGCGGAGACTACAATGAGCAGTTCTTC.

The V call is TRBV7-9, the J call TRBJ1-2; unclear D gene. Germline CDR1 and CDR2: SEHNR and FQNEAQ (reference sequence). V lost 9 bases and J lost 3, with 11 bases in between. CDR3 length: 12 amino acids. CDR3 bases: TGTGCCAGTGGGAAAGGAGACTATGGCTACACCTTC. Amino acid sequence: CASGKGDYGYTF.

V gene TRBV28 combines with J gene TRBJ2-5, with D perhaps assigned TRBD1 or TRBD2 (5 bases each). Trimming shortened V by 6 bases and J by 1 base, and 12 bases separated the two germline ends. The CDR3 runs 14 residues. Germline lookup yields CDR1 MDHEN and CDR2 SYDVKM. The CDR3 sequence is CASRFWGFQETQYF. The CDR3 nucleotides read TGTGCCAGCAGATTCTGGGGGTTCCAAGAGACCCAGTACTTC.

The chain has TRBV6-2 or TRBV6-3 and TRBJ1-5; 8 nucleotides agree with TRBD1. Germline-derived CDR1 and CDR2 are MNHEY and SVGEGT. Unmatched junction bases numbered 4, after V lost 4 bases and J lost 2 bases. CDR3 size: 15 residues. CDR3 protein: CASSSRGRGNQPQHF. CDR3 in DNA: TGTGCCAGCAGTTCCAGGGGGCGAGGCAATCAGCCCCAGCATTTT.

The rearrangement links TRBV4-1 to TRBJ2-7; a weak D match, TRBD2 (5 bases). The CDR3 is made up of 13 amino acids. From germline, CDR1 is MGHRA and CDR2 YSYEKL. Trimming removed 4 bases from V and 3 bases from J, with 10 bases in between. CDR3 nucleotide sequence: TGCGCCAGCAGCCCCCAACGGGACTACGAGCAGTACTTC. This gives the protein CASSPQRDYEQYF.

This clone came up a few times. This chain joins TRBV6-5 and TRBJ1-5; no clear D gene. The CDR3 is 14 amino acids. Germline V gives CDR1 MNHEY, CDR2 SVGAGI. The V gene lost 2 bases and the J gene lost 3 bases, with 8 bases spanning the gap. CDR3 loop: CASSYAADNQPQHF. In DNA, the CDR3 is TGTGCCAGCAGTTACGCGGCAGACAATCAGCCCCAGCATTTT.

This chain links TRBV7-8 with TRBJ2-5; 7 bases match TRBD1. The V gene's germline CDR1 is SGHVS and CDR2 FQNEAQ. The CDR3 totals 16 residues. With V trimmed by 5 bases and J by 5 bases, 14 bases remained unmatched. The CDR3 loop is CASSLRSIGGVETQYF. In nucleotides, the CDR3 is TGTGCCAGCAGCCTCAGGAGTATAGGGGGCGTTGAGACCCAGTACTTC.

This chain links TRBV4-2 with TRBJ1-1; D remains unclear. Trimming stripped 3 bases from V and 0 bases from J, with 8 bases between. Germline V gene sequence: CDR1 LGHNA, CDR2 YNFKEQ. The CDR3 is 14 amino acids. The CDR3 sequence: CASSQASVNTEAFF. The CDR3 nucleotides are TGTGCCAGCAGCCAGGCCAGTGTGAACACTGAAGCTTTCTTT.

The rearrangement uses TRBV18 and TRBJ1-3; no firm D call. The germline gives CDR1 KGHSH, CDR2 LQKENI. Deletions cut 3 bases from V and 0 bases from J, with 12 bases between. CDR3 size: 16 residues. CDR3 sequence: CASSPGRGLSGNTIYF. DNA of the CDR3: TGTGCCAGCTCACCCGGAAGAGGGCTCTCTGGAAACACCATATATTTT.

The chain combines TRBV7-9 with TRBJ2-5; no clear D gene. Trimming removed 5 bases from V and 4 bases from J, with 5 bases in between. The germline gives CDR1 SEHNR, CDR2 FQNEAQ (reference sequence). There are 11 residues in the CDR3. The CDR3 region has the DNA TGTGCCAGCAGCCACGGAGAGACCCAGTACTTC. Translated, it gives CASSHGETQYF.

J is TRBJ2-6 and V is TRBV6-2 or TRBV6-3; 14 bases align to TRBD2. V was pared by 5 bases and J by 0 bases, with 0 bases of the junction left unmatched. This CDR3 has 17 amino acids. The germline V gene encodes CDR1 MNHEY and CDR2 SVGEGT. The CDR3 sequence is CASSGTSGSSGANVLTF. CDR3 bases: TGTGCCAGCAGTGGGACTAGCGGGAGCTCTGGGGCCAACGTCCTGACTTTC.

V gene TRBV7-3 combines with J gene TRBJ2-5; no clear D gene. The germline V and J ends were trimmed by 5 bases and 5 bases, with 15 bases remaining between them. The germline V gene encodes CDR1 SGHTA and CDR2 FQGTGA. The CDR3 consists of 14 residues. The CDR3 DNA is TGTGCCAGCAGCCCAGGACCAGACGATGAGACCCAGTACTTC. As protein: CASSPGPDDETQYF.